This T cell receptor (beta chain) was profiled in a study of CD8+CD57+ T cells in acquired aplastic anemia. Overall study: DNA from sorted CD4+ and CD8+ cells averaged approximately 3.2 ug. Healthy donor CD4+ cell samples had a mean of approximately 11 million reads.

Genomic DNA was employed as the template in profiling TCR beta VDJ and CDR3. Using its own MiXCR run on the reads, TCRdb lists one record per CDR3 protein. The sample yields 110,000 or so distinct CDR3 sequences, 40% to 65% seen once. In germline, CDR1 is SGDLS, CDR2 YYNGEE. This CDR3 region has 11 residues. Study-wide results and limits: Some 31 sequences, all CD8+ CDR3, were shared between patients and controls. Patients were compared with controls for CD8+ Simpson's diversity, and no significant difference emerged.

On this clonotype itself: Its target is not known. The junction differs from germline at one of its ends, possibly a read error.

What was sequenced was sorted CD4+, CD8+, or CD8+CD57+ T cells (not recorded which) from PBMCs. This receptor was identified in a human donor in good health, serving as a control. This sequence joins TRBV9 and TRBJ2-2; 8 bases are shared with TRBD2. CDR3 DNA sequence: TGTGCCAGTAGCGGGGCCGGGGAGCTGTTTTTT. This encodes CASSGAGELFF. Combining the CDR3 with reference TRBV9 and TRBJ2-2 gives the whole variable domain DSGVTQTPKHLITATGQRVTLRCSPRSGDLSVYWYQQSLDQGLQFLIQYYNGEERAKGNILERFSAQQFPDLHSELNLSSLELGDSALYFCASSGAGELFFGEGSRLTVL.